One and the same sample provided the 6 T cell receptor beta chains below, sequenced in a study of T cells in Graves' hyperthyroidism and ophthalmopathy. TCR beta CDR3 regions were amplified from RNA. The TCR CDR3 first-round RT-PCR relied on the HTBI primer set. TCRdb itself ran the multiplex PCR reads through MiXCR, one entry per CDR3 protein. Here the sample spans hundreds of thousands of distinct CDR3 sequences, approximately 15% being singletons. Sequences were obtained from blood. These receptors all stem from a woman between 18 and 29 years old with Graves' hyperthyroidism.

This clonotype has just a few counts. One end of the junction fails to match germline, which may point to a read error. The gene calls are TRBV10-3 and TRBJ2-2; 8 bases align to TRBD1. Germline values: CDR1 ENHRY, CDR2 SYGVKD. The CDR3 sequence is 14 residues long. Here the CDR3 reads CAIRDRVNAGELFF. The CDR3, as DNA: TGTGCCATCAGGGACAGGGTGAACGCCGGGGAGCTGTTTTTT.

This clonotype has more than one count but fewer than ten. The rearrangement joins TRBV24-1 to TRBJ1-2; weak D call: TRBD1 (5 bases). CDR3 length: 13 amino acids. V was pared by 4 bases and J by 7 bases, with 12 bases between. The V gene's germline CDR1 is KGHDR and CDR2 SFDVKD. DNA of the CDR3: TGTGCCACCAGTGAAGGGACGGCCTCTGGCTACACCTTC. Translated: CATSEGTASGYTF.

The chain links TRBV20-1 to TRBJ1-5, with D perhaps TRBD1 (5 bases). Germline values: CDR1 DFQATT, CDR2 SNEGSKA (reference sequence). Trimming removed 1 base from V and 2 bases from J, with 12 bases in between. The CDR3 totals 15 residues. The CDR3 coding sequence is TGCAGTGCTAGAGGGGTTGGGACGGGCAATCAGCCCCAGCATTTT. The encoded protein is CSARGVGTGNQPQHF.

This clonotype was detected ten times or more. This chain joins TRBV27 and TRBJ1-4, with 7 bases fitting TRBD1. CDR1 and CDR2 (germline): MNHEY, SMNVEV (reference sequence). V was clipped by 6 bases and J by 4 bases; unmatched bases: 8. The CDR3 is 15 residues long. CDR3: CASRSTGQINEKLFF. CDR3 nucleotides: TGTGCCAGCAGGTCTACGGGACAGATTAATGAAAAACTGTTTTTT.

This clonotype occurred many times. The chain has TRBV5-1 and TRBJ2-7; a possible D gene is TRBD2 (5 bases). The V end lost 1 base, the J end lost 3 bases, and 11 bases lay between the germline ends. CDR1 SGHRS and CDR2 YFSETQ come from the germline V gene. The CDR3 has 14 amino acids. CDR3 sequence (DNA): TGCGCCAGCAGCTTGAGTTCGGGGAACTACGAGCAGTACTTC. Amino acids: CASSLSSGNYEQYF. The variable domain in full, completed from reference TRBV5-1 and TRBJ2-7, reads KAGVTQTPRYLIKTRGQQVTLSCSPISGHRSVSWYQQTPGQGLQFLFEYFSETQRNKGNFPGRFSGRQFSNSRSEMNVSTLELGDSALYLCASSLSSGNYEQYFGPGTRLTVT.

This clonotype occurred many times. The genes are TRBV2 and TRBJ1-5, with TRBD1 as a possible D gene (5 bases). The V end lost 6 bases, the J end lost 3 bases, and 15 bases lay between the germline ends. Germline V lookup: CDR1 SNHLY, CDR2 FYNNEI. CDR3 length equals 15 residues. The CDR3 DNA reads as TGTGCCAGCAGATCCGAGGTGGGGACCAATCAGCCCCAGCATTTT. It yields the protein CASRSEVGTNQPQHF.